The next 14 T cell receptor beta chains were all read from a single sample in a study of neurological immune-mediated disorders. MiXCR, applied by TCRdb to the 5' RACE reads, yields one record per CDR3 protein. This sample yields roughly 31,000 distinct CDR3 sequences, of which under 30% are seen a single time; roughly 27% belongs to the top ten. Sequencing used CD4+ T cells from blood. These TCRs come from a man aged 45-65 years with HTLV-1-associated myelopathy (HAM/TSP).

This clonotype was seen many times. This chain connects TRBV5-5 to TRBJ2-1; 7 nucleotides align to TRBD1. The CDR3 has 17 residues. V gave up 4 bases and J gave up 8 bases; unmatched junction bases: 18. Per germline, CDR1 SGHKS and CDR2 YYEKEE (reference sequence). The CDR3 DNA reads TGTGCCAGCAGCCTCGCATTAGGGGCAGGGGGTTTCGATGAGCAGTTCTTC. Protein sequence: CASSLALGAGGFDEQFF.

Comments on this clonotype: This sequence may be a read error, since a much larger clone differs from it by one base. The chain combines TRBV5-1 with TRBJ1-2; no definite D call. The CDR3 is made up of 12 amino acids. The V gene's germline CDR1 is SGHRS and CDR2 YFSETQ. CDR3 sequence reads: CASSLGTYVYTF. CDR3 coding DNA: TGCGCCAGCAGCTTGGGGACTTATGTCTACACCTTC. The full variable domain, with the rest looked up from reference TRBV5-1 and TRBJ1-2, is KAGVTQTPRYLIKTRGQQVTLSCSPISGHRSVSWYQQTPGQGLQFLFEYFSETQRNKGNFPGRFSGRQFSNSRSEMNVSTLELGDSALYLCASSLGTYVYTFGSGTRLTVV.

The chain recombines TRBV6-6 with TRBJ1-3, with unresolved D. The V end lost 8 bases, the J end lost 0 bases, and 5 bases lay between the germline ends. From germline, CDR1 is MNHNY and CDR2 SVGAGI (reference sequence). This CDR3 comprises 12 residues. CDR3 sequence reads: CASFGSGNTIYF. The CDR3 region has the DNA TGTGCCAGCTTCGGCTCTGGAAACACCATATATTTT.

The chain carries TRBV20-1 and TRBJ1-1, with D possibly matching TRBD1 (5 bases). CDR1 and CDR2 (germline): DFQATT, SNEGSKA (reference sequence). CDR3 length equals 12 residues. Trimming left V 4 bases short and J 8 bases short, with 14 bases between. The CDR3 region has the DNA TGCAGTGCTATCATGGGGGTTACCGAAGCTTTCTTT. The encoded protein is CSAIMGVTEAFF.

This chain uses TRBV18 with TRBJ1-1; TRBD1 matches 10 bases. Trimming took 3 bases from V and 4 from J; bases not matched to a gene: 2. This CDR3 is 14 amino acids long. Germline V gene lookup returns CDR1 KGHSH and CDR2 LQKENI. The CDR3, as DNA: TGTGCCAGCTCACCGGGACAGGGGCTCACTGAAGCTTTCTTT. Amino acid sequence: CASSPGQGLTEAFF.

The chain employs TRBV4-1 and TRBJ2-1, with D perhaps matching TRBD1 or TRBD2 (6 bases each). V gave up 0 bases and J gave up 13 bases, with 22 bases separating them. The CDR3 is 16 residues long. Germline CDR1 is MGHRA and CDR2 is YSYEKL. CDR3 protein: CASSQDLEGGPRKQFF. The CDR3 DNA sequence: TGCGCCAGCAGCCAAGATCTAGAGGGGGGCCCTAGAAAACAGTTCTTC.

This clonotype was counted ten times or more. CDR3 sequence (DNA): TGTGCCAGCAGCGTTGGGCAGGGGTCCTACAATGAGCAGTTCTTC. As protein: CASSVGQGSYNEQFF. This chain connects TRBV9 to TRBJ2-1, with D possibly being TRBD1 (6 bases). Germline-derived CDR1 and CDR2 are SGDLS and YYNGEE. Between the trimmed V and J ends, which lost 2 bases and 1 base, there was a span of 10 bases. This CDR3 is built from 15 residues.

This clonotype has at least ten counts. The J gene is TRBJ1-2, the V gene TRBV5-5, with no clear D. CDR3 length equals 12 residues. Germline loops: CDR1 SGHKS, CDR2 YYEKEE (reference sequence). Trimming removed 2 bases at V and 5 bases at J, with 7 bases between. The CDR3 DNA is TGTGCCAGCAGCTTTGAAGGGTATGGCTACACCTTC. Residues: CASSFEGYGYTF.

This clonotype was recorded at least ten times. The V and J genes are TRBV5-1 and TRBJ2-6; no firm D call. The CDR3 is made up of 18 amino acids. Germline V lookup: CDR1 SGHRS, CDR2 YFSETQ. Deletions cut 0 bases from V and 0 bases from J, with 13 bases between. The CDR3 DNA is TGCGCCAGCAGCTTGGTAAAGGTGATGCCCTCTGGGGCCAACGTCCTGACTTTC. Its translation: CASSLVKVMPSGANVLTF. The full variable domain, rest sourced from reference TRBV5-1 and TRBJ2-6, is KAGVTQTPRYLIKTRGQQVTLSCSPISGHRSVSWYQQTPGQGLQFLFEYFSETQRNKGNFPGRFSGRQFSNSRSEMNVSTLELGDSALYLCASSLVKVMPSGANVLTFGAGSRLTVL.

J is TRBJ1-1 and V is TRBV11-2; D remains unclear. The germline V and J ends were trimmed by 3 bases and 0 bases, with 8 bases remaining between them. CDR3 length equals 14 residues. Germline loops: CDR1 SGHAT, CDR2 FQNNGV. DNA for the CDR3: TGTGCCAGCAGCTTTCCCGGGCTGAACACTGAAGCTTTCTTT. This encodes CASSFPGLNTEAFF.

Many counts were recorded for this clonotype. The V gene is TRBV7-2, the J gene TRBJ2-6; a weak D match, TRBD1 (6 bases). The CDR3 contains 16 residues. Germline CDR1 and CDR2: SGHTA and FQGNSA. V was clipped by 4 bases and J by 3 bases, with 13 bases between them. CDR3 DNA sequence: TGTGCCAGCAGCTCGCTAGCAGGGGTTGGGGCCAACGTCCTGACTTTC. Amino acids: CASSSLAGVGANVLTF.

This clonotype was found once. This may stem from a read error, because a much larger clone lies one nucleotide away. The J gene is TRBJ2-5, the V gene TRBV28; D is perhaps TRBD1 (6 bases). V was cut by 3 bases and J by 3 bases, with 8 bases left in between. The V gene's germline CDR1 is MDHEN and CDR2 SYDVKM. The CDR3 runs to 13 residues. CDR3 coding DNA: TGTGCCAGCAGTTTCAAGGGGGAAGAGACCCAGTACTTC. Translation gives CASSFKGEETQYF. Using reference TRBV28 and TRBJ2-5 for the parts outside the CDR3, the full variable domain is DVKVTQSSRYLVKRTGEKVFLECVQDMDHENMFWYRQDPGLGLRLIYFSYDVKMKEKGDIPEGYSVSREKKERFSLILESASTNQTSMYLCASSFKGEETQYFGPGTRLLVL.

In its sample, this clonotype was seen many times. The DNA of the CDR3 is TGTGCCAGCAGCCAATGGAGTAACTATGGCTACACCTTC. It encodes CASSQWSNYGYTF. The rearrangement uses TRBV3-1 and TRBJ1-2; the D is unclear. Germline V gene sequence: CDR1 LGHDT, CDR2 YNNKEL (reference sequence). Between the trimmed V and J ends, which lost 2 bases and 1 base, there was a span of 5 bases. This CDR3 contains 13 residues.

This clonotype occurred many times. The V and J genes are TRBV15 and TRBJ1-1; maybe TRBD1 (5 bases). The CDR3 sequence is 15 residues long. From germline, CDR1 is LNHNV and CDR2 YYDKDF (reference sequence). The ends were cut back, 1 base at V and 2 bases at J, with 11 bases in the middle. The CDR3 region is CATSRVARANTEAFF. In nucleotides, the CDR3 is TGTGCCACCAGCAGAGTTGCCAGGGCTAACACTGAAGCTTTCTTT.